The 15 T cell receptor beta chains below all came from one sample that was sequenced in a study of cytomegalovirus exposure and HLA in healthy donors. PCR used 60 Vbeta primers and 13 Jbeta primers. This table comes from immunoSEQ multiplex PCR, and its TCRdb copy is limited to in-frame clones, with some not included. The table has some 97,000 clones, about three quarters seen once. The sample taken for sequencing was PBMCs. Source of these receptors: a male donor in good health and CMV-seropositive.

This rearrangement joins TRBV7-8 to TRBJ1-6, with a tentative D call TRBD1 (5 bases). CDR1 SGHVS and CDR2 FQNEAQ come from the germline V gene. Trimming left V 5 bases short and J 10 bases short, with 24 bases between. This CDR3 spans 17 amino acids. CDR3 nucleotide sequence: TGTGCCAGCAGCGCTACCCCCCTGACAGCCGTGGGGTCACCCCTCCACTTT. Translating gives CASSATPLTAVGSPLHF.

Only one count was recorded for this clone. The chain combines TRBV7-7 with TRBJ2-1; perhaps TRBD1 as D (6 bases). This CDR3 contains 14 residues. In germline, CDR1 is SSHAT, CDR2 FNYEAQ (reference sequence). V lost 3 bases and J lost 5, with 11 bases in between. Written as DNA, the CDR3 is TGTGCCAGCAGCTTGCAGGGGAGAAACAATGAGCAGTTCTTC. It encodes CASSLQGRNNEQFF.

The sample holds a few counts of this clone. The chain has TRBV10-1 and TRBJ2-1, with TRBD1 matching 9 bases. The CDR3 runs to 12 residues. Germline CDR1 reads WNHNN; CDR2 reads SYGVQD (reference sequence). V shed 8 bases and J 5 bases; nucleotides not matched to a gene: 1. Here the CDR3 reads CASWTGDNEQFF. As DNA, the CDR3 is TGCGCCAGCTGGACAGGGGACAATGAGCAGTTCTTC.

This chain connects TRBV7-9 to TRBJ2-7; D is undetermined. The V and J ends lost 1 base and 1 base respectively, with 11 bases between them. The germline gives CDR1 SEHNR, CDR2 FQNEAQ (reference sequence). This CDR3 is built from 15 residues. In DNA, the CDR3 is TGTGCCAGCAGCTTAGGTCCTCTTACATCCTACGAGCAGTACTTC. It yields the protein CASSLGPLTSYEQYF.

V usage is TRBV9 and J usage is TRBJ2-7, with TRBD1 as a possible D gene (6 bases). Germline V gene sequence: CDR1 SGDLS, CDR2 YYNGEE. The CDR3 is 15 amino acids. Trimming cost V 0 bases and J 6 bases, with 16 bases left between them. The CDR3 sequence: CASSVAMDRLSEQYF. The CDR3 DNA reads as TGTGCCAGCAGCGTAGCTATGGACAGATTAAGCGAGCAGTACTTC. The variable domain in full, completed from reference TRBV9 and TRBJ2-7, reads DSGVTQTPKHLITATGQRVTLRCSPRSGDLSVYWYQQSLDQGLQFLIQYYNGEERAKGNILERFSAQQFPDLHSELNLSSLELGDSALYFCASSVAMDRLSEQYFGPGTRLTVT.

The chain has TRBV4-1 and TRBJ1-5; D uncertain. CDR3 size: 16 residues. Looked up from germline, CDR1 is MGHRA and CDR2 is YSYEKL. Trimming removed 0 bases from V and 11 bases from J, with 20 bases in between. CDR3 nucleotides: TGCGCCAGCAGCCAAGAGATGCTATCGGCAATCAGGACCCAGCATTTT. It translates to CASSQEMLSAIRTQHF.

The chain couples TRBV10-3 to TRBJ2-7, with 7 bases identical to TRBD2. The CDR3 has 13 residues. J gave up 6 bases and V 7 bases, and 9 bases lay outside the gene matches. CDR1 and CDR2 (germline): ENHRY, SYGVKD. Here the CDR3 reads CAINQMGGSEQYF. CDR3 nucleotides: TGTGCCATCAACCAGATGGGAGGGAGCGAGCAGTACTTC.

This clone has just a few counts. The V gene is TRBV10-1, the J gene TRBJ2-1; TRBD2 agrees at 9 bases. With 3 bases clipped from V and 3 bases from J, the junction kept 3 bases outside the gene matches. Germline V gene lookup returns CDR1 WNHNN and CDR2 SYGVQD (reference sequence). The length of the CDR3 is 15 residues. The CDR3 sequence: CASSDGGGGYNEQFF. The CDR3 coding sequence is TGCGCCAGCAGTGATGGCGGGGGGGGCTACAATGAGCAGTTCTTC.

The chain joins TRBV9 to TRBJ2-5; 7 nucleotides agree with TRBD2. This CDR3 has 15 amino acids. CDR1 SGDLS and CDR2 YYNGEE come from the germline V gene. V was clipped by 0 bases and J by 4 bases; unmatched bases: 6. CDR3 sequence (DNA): TGTGCCAGCAGCGTAGATCCGGGGAGGGGAGAGACCCAGTACTTC. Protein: CASSVDPGRGETQYF.

CDR3 bases: TGTGCCAGCAGTGTCGAGTACGAGCAGTACTTC. Translating it yields CASSVEYEQYF. This chain uses TRBV6-1 with TRBJ2-7; no clear D gene. Germline V gene sequence: CDR1 MNHNS, CDR2 SASEGT. V was shortened by 4 bases and J by 4 bases, with 5 bases between the two germline ends. The CDR3 length is 11 residues.

The CDR3 region has the DNA TGTGCCACGGGGACAGGGAACTCCTACGAGCAGTACTTC. Its protein product is CATGTGNSYEQYF. The chain has TRBV7-6 and TRBJ2-7; 9 bases line up with TRBD1. V lost 10 bases to trimming and J lost 0 bases; unmatched junction nucleotides: 4. The germline gives CDR1 SGHVS, CDR2 FNYEAQ. The CDR3 has 13 amino acids.

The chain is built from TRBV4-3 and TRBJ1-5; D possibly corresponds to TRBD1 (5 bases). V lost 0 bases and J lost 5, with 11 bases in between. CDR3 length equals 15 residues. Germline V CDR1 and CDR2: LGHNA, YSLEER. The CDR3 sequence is CASSQDQTEYQPQHF. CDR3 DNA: TGCGCCAGCAGCCAAGACCAGACAGAGTATCAGCCCCAGCATTTT.

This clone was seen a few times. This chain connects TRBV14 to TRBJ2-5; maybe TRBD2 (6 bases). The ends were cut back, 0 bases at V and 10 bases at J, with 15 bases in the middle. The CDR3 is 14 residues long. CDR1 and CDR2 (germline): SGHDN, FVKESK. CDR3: CASSQDRESHGQYF. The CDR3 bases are TGTGCCAGCAGCCAAGATCGGGAGAGTCATGGCCAGTACTTC.

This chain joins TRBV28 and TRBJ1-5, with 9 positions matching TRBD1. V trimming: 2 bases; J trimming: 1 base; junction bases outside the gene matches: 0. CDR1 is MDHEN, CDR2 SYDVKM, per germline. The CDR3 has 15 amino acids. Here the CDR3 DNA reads TGTGCCAGCAGTTTAGGGACAGGGAGCAATCAGCCCCAGCATTTT. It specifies CASSLGTGSNQPQHF.

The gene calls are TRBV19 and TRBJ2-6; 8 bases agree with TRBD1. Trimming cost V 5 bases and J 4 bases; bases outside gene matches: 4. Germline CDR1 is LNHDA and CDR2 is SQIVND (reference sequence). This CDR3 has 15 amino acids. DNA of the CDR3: TGTGCCAGTAGTGAGACAGGGGCAGGGGCCAACGTCCTGACTTTC. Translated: CASSETGAGANVLTF. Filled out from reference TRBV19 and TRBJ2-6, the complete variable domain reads DGGITQSPKYLFRKEGQNVTLSCEQNLNHDAMYWYRQDPGQGLRLIYYSQIVNDFQKGDIAEGYSVSREKKESFPLTVTSAQKNPTAFYLCASSETGAGANVLTFGAGSRLTVL.